This TCR beta chain was recorded in a study of shared clonotypes between healthy human individuals. Germline CDR1 and CDR2: SGHNT and YYREEE (reference sequence). Trimming stripped 0 bases from V and 10 bases from J, with 19 bases between. The CDR3 has 15 amino acids. TCRdb's table, derived via immunoSEQ multiplex PCR, lists solely in-frame clones and lacks some. The table includes millions of clones, about 95% detected once. The source material was naive CD4+ T cells sorted from blood. Subset described: CD45RA+ positively selected. This chain links TRBV5-4 with TRBJ1-2, with D unresolved. This TCR came from a man aged 18 to 30 in good health. The CDR3 sequence: CASSLAAARMSDYTF. DNA for the CDR3: TGTGCCAGCAGCTTGGCGGCAGCTCGAATGAGCGACTACACCTTC.